The 12 T cell receptor beta chains below come from one sample, sequenced in a study of blood T cell repertoires in COVID-19. TCRdb keeps only in-frame clones here, not all; method: immunoSEQ multiplex PCR. This sample has some 250,000 clones, with 88% found just once. What was sequenced was peripheral blood. Receptors were obtained from a woman aged 25-40 years with acute or convalescent COVID-19.

This clone was seen once. The gene calls are TRBV27 and TRBJ2-1; 8 nucleotides match TRBD2. V shed 4 bases and J 2 bases; nucleotides not matched to a gene: 4. The CDR3 spans 15 residues. Germline CDR1 is MNHEY and CDR2 is SMNVEV (reference sequence). The CDR3 sequence: CASSYQREPYNEQFF. The CDR3 DNA reads TGTGCCAGCAGTTACCAGCGGGAGCCCTACAATGAGCAGTTCTTC.

This chain connects TRBV15 to TRBJ2-7, with 10 bases lining up with TRBD2. J gave up 2 bases and V 3 bases, and 4 bases lay outside the gene matches. Germline V gene data show CDR1 as LNHNV and CDR2 as YYDKDF (reference sequence). The CDR3 contains 15 residues. CDR3 residues: CATSRGTSAAYEQYF. The CDR3 DNA sequence: TGTGCCACCAGCAGGGGGACTAGCGCGGCCTACGAGCAGTACTTC.

This clone was detected only once. J is TRBJ2-1 and V is TRBV28, with a possible D match to TRBD2 (6 bases). The CDR3 is 16 amino acids. Trimming cost V 7 bases and J 0 bases, with 16 bases left between them. Germline lookup yields CDR1 MDHEN and CDR2 SYDVKM. The CDR3 DNA follows: TGTGCCAGCATCGTGGGGGGAGAAGGCTCCTACAATGAGCAGTTCTTC. It yields the protein CASIVGGEGSYNEQFF.

The V call is TRBV29-1, the J call TRBJ1-1; tentative D call: TRBD1 (6 bases). V shed 4 bases and J shed 3 bases, with 12 bases lying between them. The CDR3 consists of 13 residues. CDR1 SQVTM and CDR2 ANQGSEA come from the germline V gene. CDR3 DNA: TGCAGCGTTGTTCTGGGGGCGTACACTGAAGCTTTCTTT. Its translation: CSVVLGAYTEAFF.

This clone has just one count. The chain joins TRBV6-5 to TRBJ1-5; D gene uncertain. V lost 6 bases and J lost 5, with 11 bases in between. The CDR3 is 13 amino acids. Germline CDR1 is MNHEY and CDR2 is SVGAGI. The CDR3 bases are TGTGCCAGCAGCAACGGGTTTTATCAGCCCCAGCATTTT. Amino acids: CASSNGFYQPQHF.

V is TRBV27 and J is TRBJ2-7, with D possibly matching TRBD1 (5 bases). Looked up from germline, CDR1 is MNHEY and CDR2 is SMNVEV (reference sequence). This CDR3 is built from 11 residues. V lost 10 bases and J lost 9, with 16 bases in between. The CDR3 nucleotides are TGTGCCACCGCGTCGGTAGGGGCGCAGTACTTC. Protein product: CATASVGAQYF.

V is TRBV5-6 and J is TRBJ2-3, with D unclear. Germline CDR1 is SGHDT and CDR2 is YYEEEE. V lost 4 bases to trimming and J lost 2 bases, with 11 bases between them. The CDR3 runs 14 residues. This CDR3 reads CASSPASNTDTQYF. In nucleotides, the CDR3 is TGTGCCAGCAGCCCCGCCAGTAACACAGATACGCAGTATTTT.

The chain couples TRBV7-9 to TRBJ2-7; D is unclear. Trimming took 5 bases from V and 5 from J, leaving 13 bases between them. Germline V CDR1 and CDR2: SEHNR, FQNEAQ (reference sequence). The CDR3 has 13 residues. CDR3: CASSLLVADEQYF. The CDR3 nucleotides are TGTGCCAGCAGCCTCTTGGTAGCCGACGAGCAGTACTTC.

The chain couples TRBV14 to TRBJ1-1; D is unclear. V lost 6 bases and J lost 4, with 18 bases in between. Germline lookup yields CDR1 SGHDN and CDR2 FVKESK. This CDR3 has 15 residues. In DNA, the CDR3 is TGTGCCAGCAGTCCCCGGAGAGGGTGGGGCACTGAAGCTTTCTTT. Translation gives CASSPRRGWGTEAFF.

This chain links TRBV18 with TRBJ1-1; no clear D gene. Germline V lookup: CDR1 KGHSH, CDR2 LQKENI. With 0 bases removed from V and 0 bases from J, the gap between germline ends came to 5 bases. The CDR3 is 14 amino acids. The CDR3 is CASSPPLLNTEAFF. CDR3 sequence (DNA): TGTGCCAGCTCACCACCCCTTCTGAACACTGAAGCTTTCTTT.

The rearrangement uses TRBV19 and TRBJ1-2, with 9 bases lining up with TRBD1. This CDR3 spans 13 amino acids. Looked up from germline, CDR1 is LNHDA and CDR2 is SQIVND (reference sequence). Losses at the gene ends were 10 bases for V and 5 bases for J; bases not matched to a gene: 8. CDR3 nucleotide sequence: TGTGCCACGAACGGACAGGGGAGATATGGCTACACCTTC. It codes for CATNGQGRYGYTF.

This sequence joins TRBV24-1 and TRBJ2-1; D is undetermined. V lost 1 base and J 0 bases, leaving 6 bases between the germline ends. Per the germline V gene, CDR1 is KGHDR and CDR2 is SFDVKD. This CDR3 region has 15 residues. In DNA form, the CDR3 reads TGTGCCACCAGTGATTTTGGGCCCTCCTACAATGAGCAGTTCTTC. This translates into CATSDFGPSYNEQFF.